This T cell receptor (beta chain) is drawn from a study of cytomegalovirus exposure and HLA in healthy donors. Overall study context: An earlier analysis identified 110 million or so unique TCR beta sequences in about 179 million T cells. Findings of the study overall: At a 0.05 false discovery rate, a later analysis found around 15,000 TCR beta sequences to be associated with HLA alleles.

V lost 0 bases and J lost 1; bases outside the gene matches: 6. This CDR3 is built from 17 residues. Germline CDR1 SGHTA, CDR2 FQGNSA. On this clone itself: Its antigen is still unknown.

This PCR relied on a set of 60 Vbeta primers and 13 Jbeta primers. The protocol was immunoSEQ multiplex PCR, while the TCRdb copy is restricted to in-frame clones and leaves out a portion. The sample contains about 150,000 clones, about 83% of which appear only once. Everyone who donated was a healthy bone marrow donor. Nominally healthy donors provided the samples, though records likely missed some immune exposures. The source is a man between 40 and 49 years old in good health and CMV-seropositive. The gene calls are TRBV7-2 and TRBJ2-5, with 9 bases matching TRBD2. Sequenced: PBMCs. In DNA, the CDR3 is TGTGCCAGCAGCTTAGCGGGGGCGGGAGGGCCCCAAGAGACCCAGTACTTC. Translating gives CASSLAGAGGPQETQYF.